This TCR beta chain was captured by sequencing in a study of blood T cell repertoires in COVID-19. The overall study: Acute-phase and convalescent COVID-19 samples originated in the United States, Italy and Spain. Nucleic acid was either cDNA or gDNA, and it came from T cells, B-cell-depleted T cells, or PBMCs.

Original processing methods: It was from reference gene primer amplification that nucleated cell counts were estimated. TCRdb's copy holds only in-frame clones and misses some; the assay was immunoSEQ multiplex PCR. From that table come the V and J calls and clone size; the DNA was used to work out D and trimming. Here the sample spans approximately 50,000 clones, roughly 90% being singletons. Germline V gives CDR1 MGHRA, CDR2 YSYEKL. V shed 4 bases, J shed 7 bases, and the junction held 5 bases outside the gene matches. The CDR3 spans 15 residues. The chain carries TRBV4-1 and TRBJ1-6; 9 nucleotides agree with TRBD1. The TCR was taken from a human donor in a cohort sampled during active COVID-19. Sequencing was done on a sample of peripheral blood. The CDR3 is CASSPGDRVNSPLHF. The CDR3 DNA is TGCGCCAGCAGCCCCGGGGACAGGGTGAATTCACCCCTCCACTTT.